The entry below describes one T cell receptor (beta chain). TCRdb re-called the 5' RACE reads with MiXCR, one entry per CDR3 protein. The data hold about 53,000 distinct CDR3 sequences, with 3% to 4.5% observed a single time. These data originate in a study of neurological immune-mediated disorders. Germline V gives CDR1 SGHAT, CDR2 FQNNGV. V was trimmed by 2 bases and J by 8 bases, leaving 7 bases between them. CDR3 size: 12 residues. The material sequenced was PBMCs. The chain recombines TRBV11-2 with TRBJ2-1; D is uncertain. The TCR originated in a woman aged 25 to 39 with multiple sclerosis. CDR3 protein: CASSLKNYEQFF. CDR3 DNA: TGTGCCAGCAGCTTAAAGAACTATGAGCAGTTCTTC.